The next 8 T cell receptor beta chains were all read from a single sample in a study of shared clonotypes between healthy human individuals. Terminally differentiated effector memory CD45RA+ cells were left out of the naive CD8 fraction, which was CD45RO-negative and positively selected for CCR7. The method was immunoSEQ multiplex PCR; TCRdb's version includes in-frame clones alone and lacks a portion of them. Of millions of clones in the sample, less than 95% were seen once. Sample: naive CD8+ T cells sorted from blood. The receptor source for this set is a man younger than 35 in good health.

V is TRBV6-1 and J is TRBJ2-7; D call uncertain. The CDR3 totals 15 residues. V was clipped by 2 bases and J by 2 bases, with 13 bases between them. CDR1 and CDR2 (germline): MNHNS, SASEGT. CDR3 coding DNA: TGTGCCAGCAGTGAAATTATCGGCGGTCCCTACGAGCAGTACTTC. This encodes CASSEIIGGPYEQYF.

The V gene is TRBV5-1, the J gene TRBJ2-7, with D possibly being TRBD2 (5 bases). CDR1 is SGHRS and CDR2 is YFSETQ in the germline V gene. The CDR3 consists of 14 residues. V was trimmed by 0 bases and J by 2 bases, leaving 9 bases between them. The CDR3 nucleotides are TGCGCCAGCAGCTTGGTGGGAGCGGCCTACGAGCAGTACTTC. Its translation is CASSLVGAAYEQYF. Combining the CDR3 with reference TRBV5-1 and TRBJ2-7 gives the whole variable domain KAGVTQTPRYLIKTRGQQVTLSCSPISGHRSVSWYQQTPGQGLQFLFEYFSETQRNKGNFPGRFSGRQFSNSRSEMNVSTLELGDSALYLCASSLVGAAYEQYFGPGTRLTVT.

V and J are TRBV10-1 and TRBJ1-1, with D unclear. The V gene's germline CDR1 is WNHNN and CDR2 SYGVQD (reference sequence). V lost 0 bases and J 0 bases, leaving 8 bases between the germline ends. The CDR3 runs to 15 residues. CDR3 protein: CASSESARLNTEAFF. The DNA of the CDR3 is TGCGCCAGCAGTGAGTCGGCCAGGCTGAACACTGAAGCTTTCTTT.

The count of this clone is one. The CDR3 DNA follows: TGTGCCAGCAGCTTAGAGTTCACGGCTCAATCACCCCTCCACTTT. Protein: CASSLEFTAQSPLHF. This sequence joins TRBV11-2 and TRBJ1-6; D remains unclear. The V gene's germline CDR1 is SGHAT and CDR2 FQNNGV. Trimming left V 0 bases short and J 10 bases short, with 13 bases between. The CDR3 is made up of 15 amino acids. The full variable domain, in which reference TRBV11-2 and TRBJ1-6 provide the parts outside the CDR3, is EAGVAQSPRYKIIEKRQSVAFWCNPISGHATLYWYQQILGQGPKLLIQFQNNGVVDDSQLPKDRFSAERLKGVDSTLKIQPAKLEDSAVYLCASSLEFTAQSPLHFGNGTRLTVT.

The chain has TRBV7-6 and TRBJ2-1, with 13 bases fitting TRBD2. The CDR3 length is 17 residues. V dropped 0 bases and J dropped 3; count of bases not matched to a gene: 2. Germline loops: CDR1 SGHVS, CDR2 FNYEAQ. In DNA, the CDR3 is TGTGCCAGCAGCTTAGCACTAGCGGGGGGGCTCTACAATGAGCAGTTCTTC. Protein product: CASSLALAGGLYNEQFF.

This CDR3 is CASSSGTSGGLSEQFF. The CDR3 DNA follows: TGTGCCAGCAGCTCCGGGACTAGCGGGGGGCTGAGTGAGCAGTTCTTC. J is TRBJ2-1 and V is TRBV7-6, with TRBD2 matching over 15 bases. CDR1 is SGHVS and CDR2 is FNYEAQ in the germline V gene. Trimming removed 4 bases from V and 9 bases from J; junction bases left unmatched: 7. The CDR3 is 16 residues long.

Here the CDR3 reads CASSLAGTASGNTIYF. The CDR3 nucleotides read TGTGCCAGCAGCTTGGCGGGGACAGCCTCTGGAAACACCATATATTTT. The chain has TRBV5-6 and TRBJ1-3; 7 bases match TRBD1. With 0 bases clipped from V and 0 bases from J, the junction kept 3 bases outside the gene matches. Looked up from germline, CDR1 is SGHDT and CDR2 is YYEEEE. CDR3 size: 16 residues. Full variable domain (outside the CDR3, taken from reference TRBV5-6 and TRBJ1-3): DAGVTQSPTHLIKTRGQQVTLRCSPKSGHDTVSWYQQALGQGPQFIFQYYEEEERQRGNFPDRFSGHQFPNYSSELNVNALLLGDSALYLCASSLAGTASGNTIYFGEGSWLTVV.

A word on this clone: The same CDR3 can be traced to other DNA sequences in this sample. The chain combines TRBV9 with TRBJ2-1; D not resolved. Germline loops: CDR1 SGDLS, CDR2 YYNGEE. Trimming cost V 0 bases and J 9 bases, with 7 bases left between them. CDR3 length: 12 amino acids. The CDR3 sequence: CASSVGGTEQFF. In nucleotides, the CDR3 is TGTGCCAGCAGCGTAGGGGGAACTGAGCAGTTCTTC.